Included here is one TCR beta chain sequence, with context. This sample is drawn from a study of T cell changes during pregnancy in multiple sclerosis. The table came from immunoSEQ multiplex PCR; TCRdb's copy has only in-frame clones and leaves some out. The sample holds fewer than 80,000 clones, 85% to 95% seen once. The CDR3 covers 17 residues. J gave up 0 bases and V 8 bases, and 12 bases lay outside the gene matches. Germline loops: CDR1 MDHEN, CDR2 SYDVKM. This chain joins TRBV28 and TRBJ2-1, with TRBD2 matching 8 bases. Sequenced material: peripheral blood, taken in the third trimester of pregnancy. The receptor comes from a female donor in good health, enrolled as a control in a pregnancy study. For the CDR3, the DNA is TGTGCCAGCGGGATGGGACTAGGACTTGTCTCCTACAATGAGCAGTTCTTC. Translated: CASGMGLGLVSYNEQFF.